These 5 T cell receptor beta chains came from one sample sequenced in a study of cytomegalovirus exposure and HLA in healthy donors. PCR employed 60 Vbeta and 13 Jbeta primers. Sequenced by immunoSEQ multiplex PCR; TCRdb stores in-frame clones only, minus some. This table has over 150,000 clones, about four fifths appearing once. Sequencing was performed on PBMCs. The receptors derive from a male donor in good health and CMV-seropositive.

V usage is TRBV10-1 and J usage is TRBJ2-3; TRBD2 might be the D (6 bases). V lost 3 bases and J lost 1, with 11 bases in between. The length of the CDR3 is 15 residues. Germline CDR1 WNHNN, CDR2 SYGVQD (reference sequence). This CDR3 is CASSDPGDGTDTQYF. The CDR3 DNA reads as TGCGCCAGCAGTGACCCGGGGGATGGCACAGATACGCAGTATTTT.

With regard to this clone: Other DNA sequences of this sample code for an identical CDR3. The chain recombines TRBV7-6 with TRBJ2-7; no definite D call. In germline, CDR1 is SGHVS, CDR2 FNYEAQ. V was clipped by 2 bases and J by 0 bases, with 8 bases between them. The CDR3 has 14 amino acids. CDR3 nucleotide sequence: TGTGCCAGCAGCTTATTCAGCGCCTCCTACGAGCAGTACTTC. It encodes CASSLFSASYEQYF. The full variable domain, rest sourced from reference TRBV7-6 and TRBJ2-7, is GAGVSQSPRYKVTKRGQDVALRCDPISGHVSLYWYRQALGQGPEFLTYFNYEAQQDKSGLPNDRFSAERPEGSISTLTIQRTEQRDSAMYRCASSLFSASYEQYFGPGTRLTVT.

This rearrangement joins TRBV5-4 to TRBJ2-7; D not resolved. This CDR3 spans 14 amino acids. V dropped 4 bases and J dropped 0 bases, with 11 bases sitting between them. Germline loops: CDR1 SGHNT, CDR2 YYREEE (reference sequence). DNA for the CDR3: TGTGCCAGCAGCCCTGAAGCGAGCTCCTACGAGCAGTACTTC. As protein: CASSPEASSYEQYF.

This chain uses TRBV7-2 with TRBJ2-3; possibly TRBD2 for D (6 bases). The CDR3 extends over 16 amino acids. V was cut by 6 bases and J by 4 bases, with 20 bases left in between. Germline loops: CDR1 SGHTA, CDR2 FQGNSA. The CDR3 loop reads CASSVTWAGTPDTQYF. In nucleotides, the CDR3 is TGTGCCAGCAGTGTGACCTGGGCGGGGACCCCAGATACGCAGTATTTT. The full variable domain, completed using reference TRBV7-2 and TRBJ2-3, is GAGVSQSPSNKVTEKGKDVELRCDPISGHTALYWYRQSLGQGLEFLIYFQGNSAPDKSGLPSDRFSAERTGGSVSTLTIQRTQQEDSAVYLCASSVTWAGTPDTQYFGPGTRLTVL.

The chain combines TRBV5-1 with TRBJ2-1, with 7 bases identical to TRBD2. The CDR3 contains 15 residues. V shed 7 bases and J 5 bases; nucleotides not matched to a gene: 12. The germline V gene has CDR1 SGHRS and CDR2 YFSETQ. DNA of the CDR3: TGCGCCAGCCGGGACTGGGCTAGCGGTAACAATGAGCAGTTCTTC. Translating it yields CASRDWASGNNEQFF.